Listed below are T cell receptor beta chains from one sample, sequenced in a study of T cell repertoires in cytomegalovirus infection. These TCRs are of unknown antigen specificity. TCRdb processed the reads anew with MiXCR; each CDR3 protein has one entry. This table has about 500,000 distinct CDR3 sequences, 25% to 35% appearing once. The sequencing used cultured PBMCs, collected from culture after CMV antigen stimulation. The receptor set was obtained from a human donor in good health (CMV status not recorded). Some clones in this sample may be carry-over from other donors' samples. Each CDR3 is given with its conserved first and last residue. D genes are given only for firm matches. Size values are once, few and many counts, or a class for expanded clones, and some rows have none.

v_gene,j_gene,d_gene,abundance,CDR3nt,CDR3aa
TRBV7-6,TRBJ2-5,TRBD2,few,TGTGCCAGCAGCTTACCTTGGACTAGCGACCCAGAAGAGACCCAGTACTTC,CASSLPWTSDPEETQYF
TRBV4-1,TRBJ2-6,TRBD1,-,TGCGCCAGCAGCCAACCCGCTCGACAGGGCGGCAACGTCCTGACTTTC,CASSQPARQGGNVLTF
TRBV7-2,TRBJ1-5,-,many,TGTGCCAGCAGTGCGGGGGGAAATCAGCCCCAGCATTTT,CASSAGGNQPQHF
TRBV28,TRBJ2-7,-,-,TGTGCCAGCAGTCCCAAACCCGGTGGCGAGCAGTACTTC,CASSPKPGGEQYF
TRBV7-8,TRBJ1-5,-,many,TGTGCCAGCAGCTTAGACGGCCAGGGCAATCAGCCCCAGCATTTT,CASSLDGQGNQPQHF
TRBV28,TRBJ1-1,-,few,TGTGCCAGCAGTGTTCGGGGCTGGGGCACTGAAGCTTTCTTT,CASSVRGWGTEAFF
TRBV20-1,TRBJ2-7,-,-,TGCAGTGCTAGAGGCAGGACTACGATCACCTACGAGCAGTACTTC,CSARGRTTITYEQYF
TRBV11-2,TRBJ1-6,-,once,TGTGCCAGCAGCTTAGATTGGGGACCCAATTCACCCCTCCACTTT,CASSLDWGPNSPLHF
TRBV7-2,TRBJ2-3,TRBD1,-,TGTACCAGCAGCCCACCGGGACAGGGCTCAGATACGCAGTATTTT,CTSSPPGQGSDTQYF
TRBV24-1,TRBJ2-3,-,few,TGTGCCACCAGTGATTTGACGGGAGACGCAGATACGCAGTATTTT,CATSDLTGDADTQYF
TRBV12-3/TRBV12-4,TRBJ2-7,TRBD2,few,TGTGCCAGCAGTCCGGGACTAGCGGGATCCCGATCCTACGAGCAGTACTTC,CASSPGLAGSRSYEQYF
TRBV20-1,TRBJ2-1,TRBD2,few,TGCAGTGCTAGAGATCCCTCGACTAGCGGGATGTTGGGTGAGCAGTTCTTC,CSARDPSTSGMLGEQFF
TRBV19,TRBJ2-2,TRBD2,-,TGTGCCAGTACTAGGACTAGCGGGAGGGCCGTCGGGGAGCTGTTTTTT,CASTRTSGRAVGELFF
TRBV10-2,TRBJ2-3,-,few,TGCGCCAGCAGTCCGACTCCTGCTGAGATCGTCTTGGAGCGTACGGATACGCAGTATTTT,CASSPTPAEIVLERTDTQYF
TRBV11-2,TRBJ2-5,-,few,TGTGCCAGCAGCCGTTGGACCTCAAGGTTGGAAGAGACCCAGTACTTC,CASSRWTSRLEETQYF
TRBV5-4,TRBJ2-1,-,-,TGTGCCAGCAGCTTCGTAGTGTCCCCCTACAATGAGCAGTTCTTC,CASSFVVSPYNEQFF
TRBV28,TRBJ1-1,-,-,TGTGCCAGCTGCGACGCTAACACTGAAGCTTTCTTT,CASCDANTEAFF
TRBV12-5,TRBJ1-1,TRBD1,few,TGTGCTAGTGGCGTTGGACCCGGGACAGGGGTAACTTCTTCCACCTTTGAAGCTTTCTTT,CASGVGPGTGVTSSTFEAFF
TRBV7-2,TRBJ2-3,-,few,TGTGCCAGCAGGGTAGACAGTCCTCGCACAGATACGCAGTATTTT,CASRVDSPRTDTQYF
TRBV7-2,TRBJ1-1,-,few,TGTGCCAGCAGCTTAGTGGACCGCCGCACTGAAGCTTTCTTT,CASSLVDRRTEAFF